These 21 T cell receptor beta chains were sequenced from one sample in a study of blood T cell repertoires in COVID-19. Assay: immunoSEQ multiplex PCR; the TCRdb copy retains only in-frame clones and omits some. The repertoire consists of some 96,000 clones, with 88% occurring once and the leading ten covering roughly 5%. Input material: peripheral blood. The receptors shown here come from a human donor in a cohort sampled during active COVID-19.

CDR3 coding DNA: TGTGCCAGCAGTTCCGGGACATTGAACACTGAAGCTTTCTTT. Protein product: CASSSGTLNTEAFF. This chain links TRBV6-5 with TRBJ1-1, with D possibly being TRBD1 (6 bases). V was cut by 4 bases and J by 0 bases, with 9 bases left in between. The CDR3 contains 14 residues. Germline V gene lookup returns CDR1 MNHEY and CDR2 SVGAGI.

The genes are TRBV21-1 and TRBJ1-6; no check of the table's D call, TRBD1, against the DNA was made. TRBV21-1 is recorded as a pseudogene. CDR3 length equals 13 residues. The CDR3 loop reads CAKNRGNNSPLHF. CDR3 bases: TGTGCCAAAAACAGGGGCAACAATTCACCCCTCCACTTT.

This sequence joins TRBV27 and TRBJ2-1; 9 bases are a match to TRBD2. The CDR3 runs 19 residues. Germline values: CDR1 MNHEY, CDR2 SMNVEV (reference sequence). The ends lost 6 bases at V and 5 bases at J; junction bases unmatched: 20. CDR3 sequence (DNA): TGTGCCAGCAGGGGATGGAGTGGCGGGAGGGCCCAACGCGACAATGAGCAGTTCTTC. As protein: CASRGWSGGRAQRDNEQFF.

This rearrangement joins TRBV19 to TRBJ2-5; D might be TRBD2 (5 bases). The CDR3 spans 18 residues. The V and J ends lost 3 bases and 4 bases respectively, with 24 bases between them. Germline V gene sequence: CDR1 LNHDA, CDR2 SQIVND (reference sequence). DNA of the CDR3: TGTGCCAGTAGTATGCGGACGGGAAGCAAGGTATCCGGAGAGACCCAGTACTTC. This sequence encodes CASSMRTGSKVSGETQYF.

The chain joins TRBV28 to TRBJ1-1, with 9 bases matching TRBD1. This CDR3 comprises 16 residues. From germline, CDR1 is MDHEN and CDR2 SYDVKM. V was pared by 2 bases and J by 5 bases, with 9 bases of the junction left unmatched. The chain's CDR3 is CASSLPTGTGKTEAFF. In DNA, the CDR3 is TGTGCCAGCAGTTTACCCACGGGGACAGGGAAGACTGAAGCTTTCTTT.

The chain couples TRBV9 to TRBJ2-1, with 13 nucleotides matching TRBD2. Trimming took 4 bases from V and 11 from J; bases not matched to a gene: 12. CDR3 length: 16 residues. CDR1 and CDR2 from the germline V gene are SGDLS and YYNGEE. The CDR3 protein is CASSPNQGLAGLQQFF. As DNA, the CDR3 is TGTGCCAGCAGCCCAAACCAGGGACTAGCGGGACTCCAGCAGTTCTTC.

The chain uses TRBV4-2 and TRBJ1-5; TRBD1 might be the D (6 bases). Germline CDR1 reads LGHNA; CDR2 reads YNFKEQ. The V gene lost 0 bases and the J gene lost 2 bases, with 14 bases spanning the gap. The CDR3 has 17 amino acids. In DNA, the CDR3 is TGTGCCAGCAGCCAAGAAGGTCGGGGGGCTGGCAATCAGCCCCAGCATTTT. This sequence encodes CASSQEGRGAGNQPQHF.

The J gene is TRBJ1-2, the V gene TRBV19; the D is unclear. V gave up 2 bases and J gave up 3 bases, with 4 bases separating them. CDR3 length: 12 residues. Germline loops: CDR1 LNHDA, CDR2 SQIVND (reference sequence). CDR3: CASSITDYGYTF. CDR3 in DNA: TGTGCCAGTAGTATAACGGACTATGGCTACACCTTC. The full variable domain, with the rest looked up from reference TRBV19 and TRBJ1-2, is DGGITQSPKYLFRKEGQNVTLSCEQNLNHDAMYWYRQDPGQGLRLIYYSQIVNDFQKGDIAEGYSVSREKKESFPLTVTSAQKNPTAFYLCASSITDYGYTFGSGTRLTVV.

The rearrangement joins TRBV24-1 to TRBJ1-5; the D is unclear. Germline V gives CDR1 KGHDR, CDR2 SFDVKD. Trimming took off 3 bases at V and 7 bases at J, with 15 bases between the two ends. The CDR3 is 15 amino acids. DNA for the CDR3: TGTGCCACCAGTGATCCGCTGGAATCGGGACAGCCCCAGCATTTT. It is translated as CATSDPLESGQPQHF.

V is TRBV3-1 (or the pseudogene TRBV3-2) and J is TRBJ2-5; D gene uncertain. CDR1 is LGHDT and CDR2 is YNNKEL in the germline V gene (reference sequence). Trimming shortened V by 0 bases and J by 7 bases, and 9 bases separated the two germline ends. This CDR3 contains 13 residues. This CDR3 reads CASSQDPSRTQYF. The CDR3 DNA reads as TGTGCCAGCAGCCAAGATCCCTCCCGGACCCAGTACTTC.

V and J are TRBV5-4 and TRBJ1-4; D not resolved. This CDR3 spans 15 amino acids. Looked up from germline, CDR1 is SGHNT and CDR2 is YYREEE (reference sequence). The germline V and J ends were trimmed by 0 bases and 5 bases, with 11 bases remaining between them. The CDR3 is CASSLEPRENEKLFF. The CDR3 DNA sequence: TGTGCCAGCAGCTTGGAACCGCGGGAAAATGAAAAACTGTTTTTT.

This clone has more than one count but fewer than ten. Here the CDR3 reads CASDEGTSGRGGVQETQYF. In DNA form, the CDR3 reads TGTGCCAGCGATGAGGGGACTAGCGGGAGAGGGGGGGTCCAAGAGACCCAGTACTTC. The genes are TRBV2 and TRBJ2-5; 14 positions agree with TRBD2. The CDR3 spans 19 residues. Germline V CDR1 and CDR2: SNHLY, FYNNEI. J gave up 1 base and V 8 bases, and 15 bases lay outside the gene matches.

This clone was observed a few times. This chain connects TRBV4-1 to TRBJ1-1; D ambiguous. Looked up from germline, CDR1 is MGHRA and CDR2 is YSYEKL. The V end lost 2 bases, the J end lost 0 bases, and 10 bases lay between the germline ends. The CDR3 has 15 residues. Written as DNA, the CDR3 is TGCGCCAGCAGCCAATGGGGAGGGATGAACACTGAAGCTTTCTTT. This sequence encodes CASSQWGGMNTEAFF.

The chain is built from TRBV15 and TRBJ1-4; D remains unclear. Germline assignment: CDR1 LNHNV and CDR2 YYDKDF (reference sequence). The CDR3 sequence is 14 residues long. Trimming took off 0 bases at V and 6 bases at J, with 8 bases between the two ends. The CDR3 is CATSREGGDEKLFF. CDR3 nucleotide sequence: TGTGCCACCAGCAGAGAGGGTGGAGATGAAAAACTGTTTTTT.

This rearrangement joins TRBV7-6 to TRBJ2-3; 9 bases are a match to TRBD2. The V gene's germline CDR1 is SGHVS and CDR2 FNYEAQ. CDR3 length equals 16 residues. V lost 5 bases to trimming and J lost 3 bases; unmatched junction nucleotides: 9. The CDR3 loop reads CASSPLASGETDTQYF. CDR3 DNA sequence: TGTGCCAGCAGCCCCCTGGCTAGCGGGGAGACAGATACGCAGTATTTT.

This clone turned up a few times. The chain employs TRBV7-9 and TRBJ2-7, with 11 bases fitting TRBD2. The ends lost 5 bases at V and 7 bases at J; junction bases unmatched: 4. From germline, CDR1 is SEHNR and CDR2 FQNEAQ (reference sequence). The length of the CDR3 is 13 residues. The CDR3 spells CASSHWTSGEQYF. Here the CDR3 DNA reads TGTGCCAGCAGCCATTGGACTAGCGGGGAGCAGTACTTC.

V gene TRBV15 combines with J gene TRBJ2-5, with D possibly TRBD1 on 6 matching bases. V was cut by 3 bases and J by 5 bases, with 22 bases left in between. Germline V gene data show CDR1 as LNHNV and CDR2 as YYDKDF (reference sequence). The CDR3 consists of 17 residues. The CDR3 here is CATSSQSQGRRAETQYF. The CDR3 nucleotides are TGTGCCACCAGCAGCCAATCACAGGGACGCCGGGCGGAGACCCAGTACTTC.

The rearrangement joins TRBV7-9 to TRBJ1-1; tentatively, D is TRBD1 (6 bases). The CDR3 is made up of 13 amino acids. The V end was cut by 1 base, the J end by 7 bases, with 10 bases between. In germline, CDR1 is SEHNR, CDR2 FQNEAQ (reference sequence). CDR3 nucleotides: TGTGCCAGCAGCTTAGAACAGGGATTTGAAGCTTTCTTT. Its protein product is CASSLEQGFEAFF.

The CDR3 sequence is CASSPGFQETQYF. The DNA of the CDR3 is TGTGCCAGCTCACCCGGTTTCCAAGAGACCCAGTACTTC. This chain joins TRBV18 and TRBJ2-5; no reliable D call. The V gene lost 3 bases and the J gene lost 1 base, with 6 bases spanning the gap. This CDR3 has 13 amino acids. From germline, CDR1 is KGHSH and CDR2 LQKENI.

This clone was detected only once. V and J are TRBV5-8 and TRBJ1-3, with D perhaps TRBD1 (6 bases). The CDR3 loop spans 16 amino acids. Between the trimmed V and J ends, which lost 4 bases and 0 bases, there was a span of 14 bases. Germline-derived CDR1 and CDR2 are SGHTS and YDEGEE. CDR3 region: CASSTGTSVSGNTIYF. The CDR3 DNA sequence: TGTGCCAGCAGCACAGGGACATCCGTCTCTGGAAACACCATATATTTT.

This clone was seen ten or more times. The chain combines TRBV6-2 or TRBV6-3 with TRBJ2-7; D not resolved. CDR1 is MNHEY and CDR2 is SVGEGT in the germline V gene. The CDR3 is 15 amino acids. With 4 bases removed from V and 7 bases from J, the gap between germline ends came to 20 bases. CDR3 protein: CASSSAPVVALEQYF. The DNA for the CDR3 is TGTGCCAGCAGTTCAGCCCCCGTGGTAGCTCTGGAGCAGTACTTC.